In this sample, the clone carrying this T cell receptor beta chain turned up many times. This specimen belongs to a study of blood T cell repertoires in COVID-19. Overall study context: The United States, Italy and Spain supplied acute and convalescent COVID-19 samples. The cDNA or gDNA used as material had been derived from T cells, B-cell-depleted T cells, or PBMCs.

Under the authors' procedure: Amplification from reference gene primers served as the basis for estimated nucleated cell counts. The protocol was immunoSEQ multiplex PCR, while the TCRdb copy is restricted to in-frame clones and leaves out a portion. V and J calls and clone size come straight from that table; D and trimming were deduced from the DNA. In the table there are about 210,000 clones, almost 85% of which are singletons. The CDR3 is 14 amino acids. V gave up 0 bases and J gave up 5 bases, with 11 bases separating them. Germline CDR1 reads SGDLS; CDR2 reads YYNGEE. The sample taken for sequencing was peripheral blood. This clonotype was obtained from a woman in her 50s with active or convalescent COVID-19. The V call is TRBV9, the J call TRBJ1-1; D perhaps matches TRBD1 (6 bases). The CDR3 spells CASSVGYRATEAFF. CDR3 coding DNA: TGTGCCAGCAGCGTAGGCTACAGGGCGACTGAAGCTTTCTTT.